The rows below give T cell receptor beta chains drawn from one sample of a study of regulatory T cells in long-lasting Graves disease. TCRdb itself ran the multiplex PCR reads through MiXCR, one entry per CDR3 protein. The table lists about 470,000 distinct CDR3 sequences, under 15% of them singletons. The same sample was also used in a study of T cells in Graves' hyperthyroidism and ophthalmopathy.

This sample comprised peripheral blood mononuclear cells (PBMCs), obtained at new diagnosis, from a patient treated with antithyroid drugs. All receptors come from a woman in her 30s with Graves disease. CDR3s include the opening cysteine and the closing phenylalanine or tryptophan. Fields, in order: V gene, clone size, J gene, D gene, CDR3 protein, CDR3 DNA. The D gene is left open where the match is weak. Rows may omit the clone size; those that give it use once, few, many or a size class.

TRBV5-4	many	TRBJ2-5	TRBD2	CASSTSGSLRETQYF	TGTGCCAGCAGTACTAGCGGGAGTCTTCGTGAGACCCAGTACTTC
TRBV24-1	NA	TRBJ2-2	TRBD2	CATQTSGRDTGELFF	TGTGCCACCCAGACTAGCGGGAGGGACACCGGGGAGCTGTTTTTT
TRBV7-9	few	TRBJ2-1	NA	CASSLGPRGEQFF	TGTGCCAGCAGCCTGGGTCCGAGAGGTGAGCAGTTCTTC
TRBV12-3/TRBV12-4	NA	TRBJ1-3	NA	CASRTEGSGNTIYF	TGTGCCAGCAGGACGGAGGGCTCTGGAAACACCATATATTTT
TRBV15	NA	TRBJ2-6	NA	CATSRDRGLGANVLTF	TGTGCCACCAGCAGAGACAGGGGACTAGGGGCCAACGTCCTGACTTTC
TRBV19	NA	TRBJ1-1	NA	CASSPGTSMNTEAFF	TGTGCCAGTAGTCCCGGGACATCTATGAACACTGAAGCTTTCTTT
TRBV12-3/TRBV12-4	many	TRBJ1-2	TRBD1	CASLRLGQYGYTF	TGTGCCAGCCTGAGACTGGGACAGTATGGCTACACCTTC
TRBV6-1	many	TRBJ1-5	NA	CASTDQGLVDQPQHF	TGTGCCAGCACCGATCAGGGGTTAGTCGATCAGCCCCAGCATTTT
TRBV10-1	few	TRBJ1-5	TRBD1	CASWGTGDSQSNQPQHF	TGCGCCAGCTGGGGGACAGGGGACAGCCAGAGCAATCAGCCCCAGCATTTT
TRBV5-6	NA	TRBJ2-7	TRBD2	CASSKSMVAGSPYEQYF	TGTGCCAGCAGCAAGTCTATGGTAGCGGGGAGCCCCTACGAGCAGTACTTC
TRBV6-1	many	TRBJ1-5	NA	CASSEERSKQHF	TGTGCCAGCAGTGAAGAGAGGAGTAAACAGCATTTT
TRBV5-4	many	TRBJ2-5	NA	CASSLDWDDQETQYF	TGTGCCAGCAGCTTGGACTGGGATGACCAAGAGACCCAGTACTTC
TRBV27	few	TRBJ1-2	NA	CASSFSTYYGYTF	TGTGCCAGCAGTTTTAGCACCTACTATGGCTACACCTTC
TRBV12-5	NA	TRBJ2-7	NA	CASPTALSRTYEQYF	TGTGCTAGTCCCACCGCACTATCCCGGACCTACGAGCAGTACTTC
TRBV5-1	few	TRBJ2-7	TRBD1	CASSIFRDRDGEQYF	TGCGCCAGCAGCATCTTCCGGGACAGGGACGGCGAGCAGTACTTC
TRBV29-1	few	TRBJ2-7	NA	CSVWTGQSSYEQYF	TGCAGCGTATGGACGGGACAAAGCTCCTACGAGCAGTACTTC
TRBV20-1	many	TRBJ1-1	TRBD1	CSASGTGISGTEAFF	TGCAGTGCTAGTGGGACAGGCATAAGTGGCACTGAAGCTTTCTTT
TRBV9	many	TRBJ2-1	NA	CASSVVARVGVEQFF	TGTGCCAGCAGCGTAGTGGCGAGGGTCGGGGTTGAGCAGTTCTTC